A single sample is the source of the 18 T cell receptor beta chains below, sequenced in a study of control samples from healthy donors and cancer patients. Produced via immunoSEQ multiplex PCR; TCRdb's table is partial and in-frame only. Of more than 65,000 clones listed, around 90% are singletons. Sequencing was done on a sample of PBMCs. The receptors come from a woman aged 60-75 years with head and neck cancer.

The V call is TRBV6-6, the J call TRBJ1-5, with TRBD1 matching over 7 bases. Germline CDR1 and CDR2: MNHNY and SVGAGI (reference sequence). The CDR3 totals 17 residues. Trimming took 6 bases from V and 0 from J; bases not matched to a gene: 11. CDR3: CASSRSHRGDSNQPQHF. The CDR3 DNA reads TGTGCCAGCAGCCGATCCCACAGGGGAGATAGCAATCAGCCCCAGCATTTT.

The CDR3, as DNA: TGTGCCAGCAGCTCGGGACTAGCTAGCTACAATGAGCAGTTCTTC. This translates into CASSSGLASYNEQFF. The chain employs TRBV11-2 and TRBJ2-1; 9 bases map to TRBD2. This CDR3 has 15 amino acids. CDR1 and CDR2 (germline): SGHAT, FQNNGV. J gave up 3 bases and V 4 bases, and 4 bases lay outside the gene matches.

CDR3 amino acids: CATSGLKGAVQYF. The CDR3, as DNA: TGTGCCACCTCGGGACTGAAAGGGGCGGTGCAGTACTTC. The rearrangement links TRBV7-8 to TRBJ2-7, with D maybe TRBD2 (6 bases). Per the germline V gene, CDR1 is SGHVS and CDR2 is FQNEAQ. The V gene lost 10 bases and the J gene lost 9 bases, with 22 bases spanning the gap. The CDR3 spans 13 residues. Variable domain in full (rest from reference TRBV7-8 and TRBJ2-7): GAGVSQSPRYKVAKRGQDVALRCDPISGHVSLFWYQQALGQGPEFLTYFQNEAQLDKSGLPSDRFFAERPEGSVSTLKIQRTQQEDSAVYLCATSGLKGAVQYFGPGTRLTVT.

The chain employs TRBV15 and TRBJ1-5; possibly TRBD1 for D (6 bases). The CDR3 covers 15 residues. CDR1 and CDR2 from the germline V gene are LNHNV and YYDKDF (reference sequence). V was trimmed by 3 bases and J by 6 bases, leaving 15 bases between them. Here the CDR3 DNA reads TGTGCCACCAGCAGGGGCGCGGGGGCCAGTCAGCCCCAGCATTTT. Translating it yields CATSRGAGASQPQHF. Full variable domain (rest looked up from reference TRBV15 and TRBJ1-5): DAMVIQNPRYQVTQFGKPVTLSCSQTLNHNVMYWYQQKSSQAPKLLFHYYDKDFNNEADTPDNFQSRRPNTSFCFLDIRSPGLGDTAMYLCATSRGAGASQPQHFGDGTRLSIL.

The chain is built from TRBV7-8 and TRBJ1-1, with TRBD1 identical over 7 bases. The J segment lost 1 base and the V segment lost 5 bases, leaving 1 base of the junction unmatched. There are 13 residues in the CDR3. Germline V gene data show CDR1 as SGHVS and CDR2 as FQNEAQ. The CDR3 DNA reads TGTGCCAGCAGCCGGGACAGGAACACTGAAGCTTTCTTT. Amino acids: CASSRDRNTEAFF.

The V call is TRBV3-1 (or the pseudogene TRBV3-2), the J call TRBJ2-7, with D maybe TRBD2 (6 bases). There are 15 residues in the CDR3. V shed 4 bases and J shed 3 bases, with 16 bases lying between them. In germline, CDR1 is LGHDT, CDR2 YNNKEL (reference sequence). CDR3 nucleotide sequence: TGTGCCAGCAGCCCTACCGACGGGAGTATCTACGAGCAGTACTTC. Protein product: CASSPTDGSIYEQYF.

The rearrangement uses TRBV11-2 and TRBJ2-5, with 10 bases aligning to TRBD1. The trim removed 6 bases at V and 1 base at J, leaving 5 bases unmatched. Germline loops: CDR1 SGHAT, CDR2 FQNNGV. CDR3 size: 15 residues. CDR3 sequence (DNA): TGTGCCAGCAGGCAGACAGGGGGCGGCCAAGAGACCCAGTACTTC. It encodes CASRQTGGGQETQYF.

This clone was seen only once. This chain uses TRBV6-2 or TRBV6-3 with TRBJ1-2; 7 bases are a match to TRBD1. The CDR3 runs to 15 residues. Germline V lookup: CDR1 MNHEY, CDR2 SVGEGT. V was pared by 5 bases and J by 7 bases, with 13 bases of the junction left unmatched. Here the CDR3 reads CASSTLRGGAGGYTF. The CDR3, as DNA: TGTGCCAGCAGTACCCTCCGAGGGGGCGCGGGTGGCTACACCTTC.

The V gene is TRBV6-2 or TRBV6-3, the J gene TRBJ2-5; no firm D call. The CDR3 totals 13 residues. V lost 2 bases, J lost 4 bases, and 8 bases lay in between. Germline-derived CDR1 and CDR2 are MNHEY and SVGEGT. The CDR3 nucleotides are TGTGCCAGCAGTTACCGGCCGGGAGAGACCCAGTACTTC. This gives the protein CASSYRPGETQYF.

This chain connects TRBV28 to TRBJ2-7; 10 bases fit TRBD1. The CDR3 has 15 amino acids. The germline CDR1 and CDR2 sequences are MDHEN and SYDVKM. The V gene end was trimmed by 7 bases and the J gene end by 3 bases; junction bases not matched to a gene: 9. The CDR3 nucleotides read TGTGCCAGCACCCTGCAGGGGACAGGGGACTACGAGCAGTACTTC. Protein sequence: CASTLQGTGDYEQYF.

CDR3 sequence (DNA): TGTGCCAGCTCACGGAACGGACGCAGCAATGAGCAGTTCTTC. Encoded protein: CASSRNGRSNEQFF. The chain employs TRBV18 and TRBJ2-1; D uncertain. V was clipped by 4 bases and J by 6 bases, with 13 bases between them. This CDR3 has 14 residues. Germline V CDR1 and CDR2: KGHSH, LQKENI.

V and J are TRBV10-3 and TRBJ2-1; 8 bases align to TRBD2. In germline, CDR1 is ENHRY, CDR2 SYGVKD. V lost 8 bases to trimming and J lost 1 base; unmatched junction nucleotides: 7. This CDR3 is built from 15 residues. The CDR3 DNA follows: TGTGCCATCGGGATGGGGACTAGATCCTACAATGAGCAGTTCTTC. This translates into CAIGMGTRSYNEQFF.

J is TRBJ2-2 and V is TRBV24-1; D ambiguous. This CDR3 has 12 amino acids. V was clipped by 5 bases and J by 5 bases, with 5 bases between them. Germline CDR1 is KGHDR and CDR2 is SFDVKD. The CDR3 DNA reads TGTGCCACCAGTGCTCGGACCGGGGAGCTGTTTTTT. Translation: CATSARTGELFF.

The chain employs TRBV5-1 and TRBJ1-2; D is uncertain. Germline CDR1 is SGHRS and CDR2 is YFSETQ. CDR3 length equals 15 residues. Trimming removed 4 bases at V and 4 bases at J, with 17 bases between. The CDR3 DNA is TGCGCCAGCAGCCCGGGCCAACCCGCCTCCTATGGCTACACCTTC. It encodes CASSPGQPASYGYTF. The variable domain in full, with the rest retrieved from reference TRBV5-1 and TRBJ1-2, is KAGVTQTPRYLIKTRGQQVTLSCSPISGHRSVSWYQQTPGQGLQFLFEYFSETQRNKGNFPGRFSGRQFSNSRSEMNVSTLELGDSALYLCASSPGQPASYGYTFGSGTRLTVV.

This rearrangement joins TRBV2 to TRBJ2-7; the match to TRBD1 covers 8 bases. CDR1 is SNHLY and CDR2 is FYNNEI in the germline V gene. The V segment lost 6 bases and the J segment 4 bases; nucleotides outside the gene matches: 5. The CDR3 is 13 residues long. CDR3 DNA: TGTGCCAGCAGCTGGACAGGGAGATACGAGCAGTACTTC. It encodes CASSWTGRYEQYF. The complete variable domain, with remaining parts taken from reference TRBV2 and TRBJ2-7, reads EPEVTQTPSHQVTQMGQEVILRCVPISNHLYFYWYRQILGQKVEFLVSFYNNEISEKSEIFDDQFSVERPDGSNFTLKIRSTKLEDSAMYFCASSWTGRYEQYFGPGTRLTVT.

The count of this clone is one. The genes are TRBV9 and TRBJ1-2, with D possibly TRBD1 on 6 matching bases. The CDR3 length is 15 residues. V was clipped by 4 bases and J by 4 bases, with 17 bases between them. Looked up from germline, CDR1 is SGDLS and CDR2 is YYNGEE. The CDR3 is CASSPDVGGVYGYTF. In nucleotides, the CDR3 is TGTGCCAGCAGCCCAGACGTAGGGGGGGTCTATGGCTACACCTTC.

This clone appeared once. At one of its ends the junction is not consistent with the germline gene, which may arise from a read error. DNA for the CDR3: TGTGCCAGCAGTTCCACTCTTAGACAGGCGTTGGTCTTC. Its protein product is CASSSTLRQALVF. The chain has TRBV27 and TRBJ2-1; TRBD1 is a possible D gene (6 bases). The CDR3 sequence is 13 residues long. Looked up from germline, CDR1 is MNHEY and CDR2 is SMNVEV (reference sequence).

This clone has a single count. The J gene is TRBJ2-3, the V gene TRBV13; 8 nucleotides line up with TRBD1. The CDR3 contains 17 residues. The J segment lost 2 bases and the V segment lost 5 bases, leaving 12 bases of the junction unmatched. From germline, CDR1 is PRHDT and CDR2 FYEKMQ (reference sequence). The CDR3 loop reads CASSDETGTGFTDTQYF. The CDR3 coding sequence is TGTGCCAGCAGCGATGAGACCGGGACAGGCTTCACAGATACGCAGTATTTT.